This T cell receptor (beta chain) came from a study of blood T cell repertoires in COVID-19. Clones were sequenced by immunoSEQ multiplex PCR, and TCRdb holds only the in-frame ones, with some missing. Of about 240,000 clones in the sample, about four fifths are singletons; the top ten hold 3% to 4%. In germline, CDR1 is SGDLS, CDR2 YYNGEE. CDR3 length equals 17 residues. The V segment lost 0 bases and the J segment 3 bases; nucleotides outside the gene matches: 9. The sample consisted of peripheral blood. This chain joins TRBV9 and TRBJ2-3, with TRBD2 matching over 8 bases. The TCR comes from a woman aged 18-29 years with acute or convalescent COVID-19. CDR3 loop: CASSVAKSGRSTDTQYF. As DNA, the CDR3 is TGTGCCAGCAGCGTAGCTAAAAGCGGGAGATCAACAGATACGCAGTATTTT.